One sample yielded the 25 T cell receptor beta chains listed below, sequenced in a study of shared clonotypes between healthy human individuals. Profiling relied on immunoSEQ multiplex PCR, and the TCRdb table lists in-frame clones only, not all of them. The profile shows roughly 700,000 clones, 74% of them singletons. Sequenced input: memory CD4+ T cells sorted from blood. Subset denoted: CD45RA-negative fraction. The source is a woman aged 30 to 39 in good health.

The J gene is TRBJ2-1, the V gene TRBV11-3; 9 bases align to TRBD2. This CDR3 is built from 16 residues. Germline-derived CDR1 and CDR2 are SGHNT and YENEEA. J lost 0 bases, V lost 3 bases, and 3 bases had no gene match. The CDR3 here is CASSFSGRSSYNEQFF. CDR3 coding DNA: TGTGCCAGCAGCTTTAGCGGGAGAAGCTCCTACAATGAGCAGTTCTTC.

This chain joins TRBV5-1 and TRBJ2-1, with 10 bases aligning to TRBD2. Germline loops: CDR1 SGHRS, CDR2 YFSETQ. V trimming: 0 bases; J trimming: 6 bases; junction bases outside the gene matches: 3. The CDR3 is made up of 15 amino acids. CDR3 region: CASSLVASGSNEQFF. CDR3 sequence (DNA): TGCGCCAGCAGCTTGGTGGCTAGCGGGAGCAATGAGCAGTTCTTC.

This chain uses TRBV7-9 with TRBJ1-3; D remains unclear. The CDR3 extends over 16 amino acids. Germline loops: CDR1 SEHNR, CDR2 FQNEAQ (reference sequence). Trimming shortened V by 5 bases and J by 2 bases, and 16 bases separated the two germline ends. CDR3 nucleotide sequence: TGTGCCAGCAGCCGAGAGTACGGGAATCCTGGAAACACCATATATTTT. As protein: CASSREYGNPGNTIYF.

There are a few counts of this clone. This chain connects TRBV15 to TRBJ1-4; tentative D call: TRBD1 (5 bases). Per the germline V gene, CDR1 is LNHNV and CDR2 is YYDKDF (reference sequence). V was trimmed by 5 bases and J by 7 bases, leaving 20 bases between them. The CDR3 runs to 16 residues. In DNA form, the CDR3 reads TGTGCCACCAGCGCTTCTTTAGGGGCTAAGAGTGAAAAACTGTTTTTT. It translates to CATSASLGAKSEKLFF.

The chain employs TRBV5-5 and TRBJ1-2, with D unclear. The ends were cut back, 0 bases at V and 4 bases at J, with 7 bases in the middle. The CDR3 is 13 residues long. Germline V gene sequence: CDR1 SGHKS, CDR2 YYEKEE (reference sequence). The CDR3 loop reads CASSLDPGYGYTF. The CDR3, as DNA: TGTGCCAGCAGCTTGGACCCAGGCTATGGCTACACCTTC.

The count of this clone is one. The chain uses TRBV19 and TRBJ2-5, with a tentative D call TRBD2 (5 bases). Looked up from germline, CDR1 is LNHDA and CDR2 is SQIVND (reference sequence). V was cut by 10 bases and J by 5 bases, with 14 bases left in between. The CDR3 covers 12 residues. This CDR3 reads CATLGPGETQYF. The CDR3 DNA follows: TGTGCCACTCTCGGACCGGGGGAGACCCAGTACTTC.

This clone was detected once. The chain recombines TRBV9 with TRBJ2-7; 10 nucleotides align to TRBD1. Trimming cost V 4 bases and J 5 bases; bases outside gene matches: 6. The CDR3 extends over 14 amino acids. Per germline, CDR1 SGDLS and CDR2 YYNGEE. DNA for the CDR3: TGTGCCAGCAGCCTCGGACAGGGGGAACACGAGCAGTACTTC. This codes for CASSLGQGEHEQYF.

Points on this clone: The identical CDR3 is also encoded by other nucleotide sequences in the sample. The rearrangement links TRBV6-1 to TRBJ1-1, with D unclear. The CDR3 consists of 13 residues. V lost 0 bases, J lost 4 bases, and 6 bases lay in between. Germline CDR1 is MNHNS and CDR2 is SASEGT. CDR3 in amino acids: CASSEALSTEAFF. The CDR3 DNA reads TGTGCCAGCAGTGAAGCGCTTAGCACTGAAGCTTTCTTT.

This chain links TRBV29-1 with TRBJ1-4; D gene uncertain. Germline CDR1 reads SQVTM; CDR2 reads ANQGSEA. The V end was cut by 4 bases, the J end by 5 bases, with 8 bases between. CDR3 length: 12 residues. Here the CDR3 DNA reads TGCAGCGTTGGCGGTGCCAATGAAAAACTGTTTTTT. This translates into CSVGGANEKLFF.

This clone showed up just a few times. The J gene is TRBJ2-5, the V gene TRBV10-2; D is possibly TRBD2 (5 bases). The V gene's germline CDR1 is WSHSY and CDR2 SAAADI. The CDR3 runs 14 residues. The V end lost 4 bases, the J end lost 2 bases, and 11 bases lay between the germline ends. CDR3 loop: CASSATKSQETQYF. The CDR3 nucleotides read TGCGCCAGCAGTGCGACTAAGTCGCAAGAGACCCAGTACTTC.

The CDR3 reads CASSQETTEAFF. DNA for the CDR3: TGTGCCAGCAGCCAAGAGACCACTGAAGCTTTCTTT. The V gene is TRBV4-2, the J gene TRBJ1-1; D unresolved. This CDR3 region has 12 residues. The germline V gene encodes CDR1 LGHNA and CDR2 YNFKEQ. Trimming took 0 bases from V and 4 from J, leaving 3 bases between them.

Worth noting for this clone: This may be a read error: a much more frequent sequence differs by one nucleotide. This sequence joins TRBV2 and TRBJ2-7; tentatively, D is TRBD1 (6 bases). Germline V gene data show CDR1 as SNHLY and CDR2 as FYNNEI. The CDR3 covers 14 residues. CDR3 nucleotide sequence: TGTGCCAGCTCTCCCGAGACAGGACGCTACGGGCAGTACTTC. It specifies CASSPETGRYGQYF.

As for this clone: The same CDR3 also results from other DNA sequences found in this sample. Written as DNA, the CDR3 is TGCGCCAGCAGCTTAAGTAGCGGAGGTTACAATGAGCAGTTCTTC. Encoded protein: CASSLSSGGYNEQFF. The chain carries TRBV5-1 and TRBJ2-1; D is perhaps TRBD2 (6 bases). The CDR3 contains 15 residues. Trimming took 2 bases from V and 4 from J, leaving 13 bases between them. Germline-derived CDR1 and CDR2 are SGHRS and YFSETQ. Complete variable domain (other parts from reference TRBV5-1 and TRBJ2-1): KAGVTQTPRYLIKTRGQQVTLSCSPISGHRSVSWYQQTPGQGLQFLFEYFSETQRNKGNFPGRFSGRQFSNSRSEMNVSTLELGDSALYLCASSLSSGGYNEQFFGPGTRLTVL.

Notes on this clone: A much more abundant neighbour one base away suggests this may be a read error. The chain employs TRBV28 and TRBJ2-1, with a tentative D call TRBD2 (5 bases). CDR1 and CDR2 from the germline V gene are MDHEN and SYDVKM. The CDR3 is 13 amino acids. CDR3 residues: CTSSFGVGNEQFF. The CDR3 nucleotides are TGTACCAGCAGTTTCGGGGTCGGAAATGAGCAGTTCTTC.

CDR3 bases: TGTGCCAGCAGTGATGGGGGACAGGGGGCCTACGAGCAGTACTTC. Amino acids: CASSDGGQGAYEQYF. The J gene is TRBJ2-7, the V gene TRBV2; 11 bases map to TRBD1. V lost 3 bases to trimming and J lost 2 bases; unmatched junction nucleotides: 3. This CDR3 contains 15 residues. Germline V CDR1 and CDR2: SNHLY, FYNNEI.

The chain links TRBV2 to TRBJ1-2; TRBD1 aligns across 8 bases. Germline CDR1 reads SNHLY; CDR2 reads FYNNEI. Trimming took 5 bases from V and 4 from J; bases not matched to a gene: 9. There are 15 residues in the CDR3. The CDR3 DNA sequence: TGTGCCAGCAGTACTCCCAGGGGGCAGGGCTATGGCTACACCTTC. It encodes CASSTPRGQGYGYTF.

The chain has TRBV6-5 and TRBJ2-1; no reliable D call. V lost 6 bases and J lost 0, with 9 bases in between. This CDR3 comprises 14 residues. Germline CDR1 is MNHEY and CDR2 is SVGAGI. The CDR3 loop is CASRELTSYNEQFF. Written as DNA, the CDR3 is TGTGCCAGCAGAGAGCTTACCTCCTACAATGAGCAGTTCTTC.

This clone occurred a few times. This chain's CDR3 is CASSEAHANEKLFF. CDR3 sequence (DNA): TGTGCCAGCAGTGAAGCTCACGCAAATGAAAAACTGTTTTTT. V is TRBV2 and J is TRBJ1-4; the D is unclear. Germline V gene lookup returns CDR1 SNHLY and CDR2 FYNNEI. Trimming stripped 0 bases from V and 5 bases from J, with 7 bases between. This CDR3 has 14 amino acids.

This clone was detected a few times. The chain has TRBV27 and TRBJ2-1, with 14 bases that match TRBD2. The V gene end was trimmed by 6 bases and the J gene end by 9 bases; junction bases not matched to a gene: 19. The CDR3 extends over 19 amino acids. The germline V gene encodes CDR1 MNHEY and CDR2 SMNVEV (reference sequence). This CDR3 reads CASRDPSGTSGRGISEQFF. The CDR3 DNA reads as TGTGCCAGCAGGGACCCATCCGGGACTAGCGGGAGAGGTATAAGTGAGCAGTTCTTC.

This clone occurred a few times. This sequence joins TRBV6-5 and TRBJ2-2, with D maybe TRBD2 (5 bases). Per germline, CDR1 MNHEY and CDR2 SVGAGI. V lost 3 bases and J lost 4, with 12 bases in between. This CDR3 spans 15 amino acids. The CDR3 nucleotides read TGTGCCAGCAGTTATAGTAGCGCGTCCACCGGGGAGCTGTTTTTT. This gives the protein CASSYSSASTGELFF.

The chain has TRBV11-3 and TRBJ1-5, with D possibly being TRBD1 (5 bases). The V gene's germline CDR1 is SGHNT and CDR2 YENEEA. The V end was cut by 6 bases, the J end by 8 bases, with 17 bases between. The CDR3 covers 14 residues. As DNA, the CDR3 is TGTGCCAGCAGACCGGGACGGGTGGAAAAGCCCCAGCATTTT. Translating it yields CASRPGRVEKPQHF.

The chain links TRBV28 to TRBJ2-1; TRBD2 aligns across 14 bases. Germline V gives CDR1 MDHEN, CDR2 SYDVKM. V lost 5 bases to trimming and J lost 7 bases; unmatched junction nucleotides: 22. The CDR3 runs to 21 residues. The CDR3 sequence is CASSPRWGRTSGRLLGNEQFF. CDR3 bases: TGTGCCAGCAGTCCCCGGTGGGGGCGGACTAGCGGGAGGCTCCTCGGGAATGAGCAGTTCTTC.

Remarks on this clone: A far larger clone lies a single base away; this is likely a read error. The chain couples TRBV10-2 to TRBJ1-2; tentatively, D is TRBD1 (6 bases). V lost 5 bases to trimming and J lost 4 bases, with 17 bases between them. Germline CDR1 and CDR2: WSHSY and SAAADI. The CDR3 has 15 amino acids. The CDR3, as DNA: TGCGCCAGCAGTAGAGCGGGGGGCGCGGGCTATGGCTACACCTTC. This codes for CASSRAGGAGYGYTF.

The chain links TRBV6-1 to TRBJ2-5, with D maybe TRBD1 (6 bases). Germline CDR1 MNHNS, CDR2 SASEGT. This CDR3 is 13 amino acids long. The germline V and J ends were trimmed by 8 bases and 3 bases, with 13 bases remaining between them. As DNA, the CDR3 is TGTGCCAGCGTAAGACAGGTTGAAGAGACCCAGTACTTC. Its translation is CASVRQVEETQYF.

The J gene is TRBJ2-1, the V gene TRBV7-9, with TRBD1 matching 9 bases. Germline trimming cut 1 base from V and 9 bases from J; bases unmatched to any gene: 10. The CDR3 runs to 16 residues. In germline, CDR1 is SEHNR, CDR2 FQNEAQ (reference sequence). The CDR3 DNA reads TGTGCCAGCAGCTTAGGGGCCGGGACAGGGCACGCTGAGCAGTTCTTC. It encodes CASSLGAGTGHAEQFF. Supplemented by reference TRBV7-9 and TRBJ2-1, the full variable domain reads DTGVSQNPRHKITKRGQNVTFRCDPISEHNRLYWYRQTLGQGPEFLTYFQNEAQLEKSRLLSDRFSAERPKGSFSTLEIQRTEQGDSAMYLCASSLGAGTGHAEQFFGPGTRLTVL.